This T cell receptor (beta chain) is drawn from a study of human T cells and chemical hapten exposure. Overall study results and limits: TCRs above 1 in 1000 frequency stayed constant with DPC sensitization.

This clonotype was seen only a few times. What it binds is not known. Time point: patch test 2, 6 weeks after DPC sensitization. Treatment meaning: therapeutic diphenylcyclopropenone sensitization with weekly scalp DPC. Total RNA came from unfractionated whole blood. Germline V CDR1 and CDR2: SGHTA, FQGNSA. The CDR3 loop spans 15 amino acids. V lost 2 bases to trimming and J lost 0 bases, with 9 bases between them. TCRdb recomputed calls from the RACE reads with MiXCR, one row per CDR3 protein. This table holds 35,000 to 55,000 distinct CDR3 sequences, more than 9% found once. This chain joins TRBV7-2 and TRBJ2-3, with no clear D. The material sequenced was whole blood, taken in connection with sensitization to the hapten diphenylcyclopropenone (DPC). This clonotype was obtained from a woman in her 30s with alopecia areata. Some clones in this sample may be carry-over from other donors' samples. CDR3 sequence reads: CASSLSGSSTDTQYF. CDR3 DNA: TGTGCCAGCAGCTTATCCGGATCTAGCACAGATACGCAGTATTTT. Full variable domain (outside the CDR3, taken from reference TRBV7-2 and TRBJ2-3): GAGVSQSPSNKVTEKGKDVELRCDPISGHTALYWYRQSLGQGLEFLIYFQGNSAPDKSGLPSDRFSAERTGGSVSTLTIQRTQQEDSAVYLCASSLSGSSTDTQYFGPGTRLTVL.